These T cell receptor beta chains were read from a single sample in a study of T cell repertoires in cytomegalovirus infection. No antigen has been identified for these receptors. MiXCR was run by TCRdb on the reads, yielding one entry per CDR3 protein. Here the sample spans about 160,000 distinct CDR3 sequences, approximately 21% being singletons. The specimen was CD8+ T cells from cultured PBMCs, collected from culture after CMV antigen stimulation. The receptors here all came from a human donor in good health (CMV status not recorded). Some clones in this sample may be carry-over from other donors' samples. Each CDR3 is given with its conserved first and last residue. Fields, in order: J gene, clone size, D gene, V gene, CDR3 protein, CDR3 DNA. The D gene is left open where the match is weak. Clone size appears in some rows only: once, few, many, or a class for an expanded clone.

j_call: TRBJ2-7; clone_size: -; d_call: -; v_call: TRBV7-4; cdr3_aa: CASSSSRYQYF; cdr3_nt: TGTGCCAGCAGCTCCTCGCGTTATCAGTACTTC
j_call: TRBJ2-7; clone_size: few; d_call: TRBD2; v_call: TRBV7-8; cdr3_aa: CASSLVASGTRSYEQYF; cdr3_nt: TGTGCCAGCAGCTTAGTCGCTAGCGGTACTCGCTCCTACGAGCAGTACTTC
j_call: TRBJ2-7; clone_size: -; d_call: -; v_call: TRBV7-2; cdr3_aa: CASSPQGSSLYEQYF; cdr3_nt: TGTGCCAGCAGCCCACAGGGAAGCTCCCTTTACGAGCAGTACTTC
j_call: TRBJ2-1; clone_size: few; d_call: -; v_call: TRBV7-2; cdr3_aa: CASRLTREKFF; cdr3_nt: TGTGCCAGCAGGCTCACTAGGGAGAAGTTCTTC
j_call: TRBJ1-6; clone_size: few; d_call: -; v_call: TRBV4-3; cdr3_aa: CASSQEGDSLSSYNSPLHF; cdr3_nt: TGCGCCAGCAGCCAAGAAGGGGACTCCCTGAGCTCCTATAATTCACCCCTCCACTTT
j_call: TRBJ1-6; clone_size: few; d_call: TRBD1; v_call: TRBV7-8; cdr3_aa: CASSLANRGLNNSPLHF; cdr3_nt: TGTGCCAGCAGCTTAGCAAACAGGGGGCTGAATAATTCACCCCTCCACTTT
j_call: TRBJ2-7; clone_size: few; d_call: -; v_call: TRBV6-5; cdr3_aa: CASSYDLGSYEQYF; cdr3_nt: TGTGCCAGCAGTTACGATCTCGGCTCCTACGAGCAGTACTTC
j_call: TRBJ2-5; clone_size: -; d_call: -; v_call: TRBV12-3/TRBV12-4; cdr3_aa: CASSDFQETQYF; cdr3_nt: TGTGCCAGTTCGGACTTCCAAGAGACCCAGTACTTC
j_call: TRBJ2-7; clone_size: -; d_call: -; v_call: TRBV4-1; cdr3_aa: CASSQDRGRGNYEQYF; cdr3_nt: TGCGCCAGCAGCCAAGACAGGGGACGGGGAAACTACGAGCAGTACTTC
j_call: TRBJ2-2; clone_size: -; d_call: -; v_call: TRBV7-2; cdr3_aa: CASTTGHTDTGELFF; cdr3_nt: TGTGCCAGCACCACTGGACATACAGACACCGGGGAGCTGTTTTTT
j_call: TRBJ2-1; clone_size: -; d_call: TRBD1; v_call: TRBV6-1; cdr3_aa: CASSEDGTGYNEQFF; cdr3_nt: TGTGCCAGCAGTGAAGATGGGACAGGATACAATGAGCAGTTCTTC
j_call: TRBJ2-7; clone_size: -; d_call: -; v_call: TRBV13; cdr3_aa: CASSSTGSYEQYF; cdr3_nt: TGTGCCAGCAGCTCGACAGGCTCCTACGAGCAGTACTTC
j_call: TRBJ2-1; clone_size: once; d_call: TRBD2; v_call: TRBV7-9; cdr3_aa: CASSLGGGGNEQFF; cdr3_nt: TGTGCCAGCAGCTTAGGCGGGGGGGGTAATGAGCAGTTCTTC
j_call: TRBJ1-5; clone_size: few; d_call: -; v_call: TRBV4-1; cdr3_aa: CASSQDRTTLGAQHF; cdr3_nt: TGCGCCAGCAGCCAAGATCGGACCACCCTTGGAGCCCAGCATTTT
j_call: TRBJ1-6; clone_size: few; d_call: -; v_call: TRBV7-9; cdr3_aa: CASSLVAGQNSPLHF; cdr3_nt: TGTGCCAGCAGCTTAGTTGCAGGGCAAAATTCACCCCTCCACTTT
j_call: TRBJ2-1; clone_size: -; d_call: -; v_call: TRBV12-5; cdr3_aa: CASGWGQTGPEQFF; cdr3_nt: TGTGCTAGTGGTTGGGGGCAAACAGGGCCTGAGCAGTTCTTC
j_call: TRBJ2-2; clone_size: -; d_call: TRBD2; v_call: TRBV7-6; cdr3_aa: CASSSASGGAGELFF; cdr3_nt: TGTGCCAGCAGCTCCGCTAGCGGGGGTGCCGGGGAGCTGTTTTTT
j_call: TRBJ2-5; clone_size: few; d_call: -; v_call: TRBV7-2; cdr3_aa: CASSLLWETQYF; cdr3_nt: TGTGCCAGCAGCTTATTATGGGAGACCCAGTACTTC
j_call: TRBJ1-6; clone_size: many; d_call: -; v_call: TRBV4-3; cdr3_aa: CASSLERDYSYNSPLHF; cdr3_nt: TGCGCCAGCAGCCTGGAGCGGGATTACTCCTATAATTCACCCCTCCACTTT
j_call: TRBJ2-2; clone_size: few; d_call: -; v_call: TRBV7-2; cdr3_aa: CASSLEGSGELFF; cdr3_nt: TGTGCCAGCAGCTTAGAGGGGTCCGGGGAGCTGTTTTTT
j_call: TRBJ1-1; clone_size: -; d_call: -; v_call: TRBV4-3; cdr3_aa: CASSQDGVKAFF; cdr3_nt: TGCGCCAGCAGCCAAGACGGCGTCAAAGCTTTCTTT
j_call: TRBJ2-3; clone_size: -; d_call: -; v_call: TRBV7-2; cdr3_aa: CASSLAQFDRVAHTQYF; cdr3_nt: TGTGCCAGCAGCTTAGCGCAATTCGACAGAGTAGCGCATACGCAGTATTTT
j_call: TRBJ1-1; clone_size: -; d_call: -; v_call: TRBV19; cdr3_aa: CASSMGNTEAFF; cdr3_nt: TGTGCCAGTAGTATGGGGAACACTGAAGCTTTCTTT
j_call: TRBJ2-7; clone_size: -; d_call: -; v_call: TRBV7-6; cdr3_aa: CASSPRGSAYEQYF; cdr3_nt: TGTGCCAGCAGCCCCCGAGGCAGCGCCTACGAGCAGTACTTC
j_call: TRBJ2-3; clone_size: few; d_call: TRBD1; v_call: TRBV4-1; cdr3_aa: CASSQDLQGVDGTDTQYF; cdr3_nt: TGCGCCAGCAGCCAGGACCTGCAGGGGGTAGATGGCACAGATACGCAGTATTTT
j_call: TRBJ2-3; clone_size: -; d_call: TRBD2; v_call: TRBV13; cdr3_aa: CASSSGTSGGTDTQYF; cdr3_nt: TGTGCCAGCAGCTCCGGGACTAGCGGGGGCACAGATACGCAGTATTTT
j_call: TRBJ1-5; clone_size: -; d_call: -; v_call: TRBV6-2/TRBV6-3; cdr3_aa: CASSPGLAQHF; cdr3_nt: TGTGCCAGCAGCCCCGGTCTTGCGCAGCATTTT
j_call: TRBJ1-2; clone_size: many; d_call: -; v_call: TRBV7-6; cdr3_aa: CASSLAGGNYGYTF; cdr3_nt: TGTGCCAGCAGCTTAGCAGGGGGTAACTATGGCTACACCTTC
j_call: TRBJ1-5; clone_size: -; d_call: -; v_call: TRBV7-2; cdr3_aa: CASSLDDPRLNQPQHF; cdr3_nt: TGTGCCAGCAGCTTAGATGATCCCCGACTGAATCAGCCCCAGCATTTT
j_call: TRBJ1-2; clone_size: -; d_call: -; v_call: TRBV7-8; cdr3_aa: CASSDGGRGIYGYTF; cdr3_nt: TGTGCCAGCAGCGATGGGGGTCGGGGGATCTATGGCTACACCTTC
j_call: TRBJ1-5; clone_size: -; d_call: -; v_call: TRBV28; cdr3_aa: CASRQNIRGWQPQHF; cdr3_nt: TGTGCCAGCAGGCAAAACATAAGGGGTTGGCAGCCCCAGCATTTT
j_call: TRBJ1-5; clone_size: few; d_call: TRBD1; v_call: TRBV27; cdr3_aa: CASSVQGGNQPQHF; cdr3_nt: TGTGCCAGCAGTGTTCAGGGGGGCAATCAGCCCCAGCATTTT
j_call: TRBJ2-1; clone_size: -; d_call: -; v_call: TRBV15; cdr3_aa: CATSRYREVGDNEQFF; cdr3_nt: TGTGCCACCAGCAGATACAGGGAGGTCGGAGACAATGAGCAGTTCTTC
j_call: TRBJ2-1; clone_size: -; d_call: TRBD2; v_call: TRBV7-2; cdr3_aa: CASSLERENEQFF; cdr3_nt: TGTGCCAGCAGCTTAGAGCGGGAGAATGAGCAGTTCTTC
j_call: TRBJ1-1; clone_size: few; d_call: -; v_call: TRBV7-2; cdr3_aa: CASSPGGGANTEAFF; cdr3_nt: TGTGCCAGCAGCCCCGGAGGGGGTGCGAACACTGAAGCTTTCTTT
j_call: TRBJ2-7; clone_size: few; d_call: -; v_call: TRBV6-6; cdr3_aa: CASRVTQFEQYF; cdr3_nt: TGTGCCAGCAGAGTAACCCAATTCGAGCAGTACTTC
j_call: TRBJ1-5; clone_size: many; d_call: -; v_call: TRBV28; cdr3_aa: CASSLPISNQPQHF; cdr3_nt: TGTGCCAGCAGTTTGCCAATTAGCAATCAGCCCCAGCATTTT
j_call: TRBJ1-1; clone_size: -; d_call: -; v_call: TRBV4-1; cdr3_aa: CASSQESPRGFTEAFF; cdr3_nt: TGCGCCAGCAGCCAAGAAAGCCCACGGGGTTTCACTGAAGCTTTCTTT
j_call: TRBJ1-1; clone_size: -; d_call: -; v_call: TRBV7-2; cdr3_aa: CASSLEGAKNTEAFF; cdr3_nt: TGTGCCAGCAGCTTAGAAGGGGCGAAGAACACTGAAGCTTTCTTT
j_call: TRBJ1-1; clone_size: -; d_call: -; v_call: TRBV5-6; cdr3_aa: CASSFRAGDDTEAFF; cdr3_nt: TGTGCCAGCAGCTTCCGAGCTGGGGATGACACTGAAGCTTTCTTT
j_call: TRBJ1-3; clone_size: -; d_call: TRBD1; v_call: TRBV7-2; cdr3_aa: CASSSRTGLENTIYF; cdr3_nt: TGTGCCAGCAGCTCAAGGACAGGGCTGGAAAACACCATATATTTT
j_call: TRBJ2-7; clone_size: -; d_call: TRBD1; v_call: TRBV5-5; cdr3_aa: CASSPRLDRGHVEQYF; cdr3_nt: TGTGCCAGCAGCCCTAGATTGGACAGGGGTCACGTCGAGCAGTACTTC
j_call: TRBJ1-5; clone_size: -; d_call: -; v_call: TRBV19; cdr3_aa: CASSTPGFPVGQPQHF; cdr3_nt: TGTGCCAGTAGCACTCCGGGATTTCCGGTGGGACAGCCCCAGCATTTT
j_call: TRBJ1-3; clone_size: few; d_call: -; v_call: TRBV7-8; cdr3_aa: CASSIGSRIISGNTIYF; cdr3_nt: TGTGCCAGCAGTATAGGCAGCCGCATCATTTCTGGAAACACCATATATTTT
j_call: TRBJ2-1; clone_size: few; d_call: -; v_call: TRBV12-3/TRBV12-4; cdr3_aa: CASSLAENNEQFF; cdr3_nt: TGTGCCAGCAGTTTAGCCGAGAATAATGAGCAGTTCTTC
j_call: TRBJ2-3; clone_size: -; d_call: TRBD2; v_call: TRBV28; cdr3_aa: CASVLGLAGRTDTQYF; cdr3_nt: TGTGCCAGCGTATTAGGACTAGCGGGACGCACAGATACGCAGTATTTT
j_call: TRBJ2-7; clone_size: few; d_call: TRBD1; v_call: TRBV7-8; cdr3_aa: CASSDRQGPSYEQYF; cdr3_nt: TGTGCCAGCAGCGATCGACAGGGCCCTTCCTACGAGCAGTACTTC
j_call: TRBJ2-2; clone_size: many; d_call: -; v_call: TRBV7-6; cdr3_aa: CASSRDIRSGELFF; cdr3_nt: TGTGCCAGCAGCCGGGACATACGAAGCGGGGAGCTGTTTTTT
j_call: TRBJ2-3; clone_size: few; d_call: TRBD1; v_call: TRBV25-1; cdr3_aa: CASSSSDRGNTDTQYF; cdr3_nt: TGTGCCAGCTCCTCTTCTGACAGGGGAAACACAGATACGCAGTATTTT
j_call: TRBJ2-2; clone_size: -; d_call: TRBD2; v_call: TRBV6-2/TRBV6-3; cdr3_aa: CASIPGLAGGNTGELFF; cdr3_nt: TGTGCCAGCATCCCCGGACTAGCGGGGGGTAACACCGGGGAGCTGTTTTTT
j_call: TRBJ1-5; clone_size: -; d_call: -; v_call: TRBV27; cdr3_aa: CASPGGWGQPQHF; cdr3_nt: TGTGCCAGCCCGGGGGGATGGGGTCAGCCCCAGCATTTT
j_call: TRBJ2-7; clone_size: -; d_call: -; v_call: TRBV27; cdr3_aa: CASGDGQQYEQYF; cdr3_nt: TGTGCCAGCGGGGATGGACAGCAATACGAGCAGTACTTC